Below are 32 T cell receptor beta chains sequenced from a single sample in a study of T cell responses to AZD1222 COVID-19 vaccine. Only in-frame clones appear in the TCRdb table, and some are missing; sequencing was by immunoSEQ multiplex PCR. This sample's table reports more than 110,000 clones. Sample: peripheral blood. These receptors came from an adult in good health.

The chain employs TRBV28 and TRBJ1-1; 7 positions match TRBD1. V shed 4 bases and J 4 bases; nucleotides not matched to a gene: 12. Germline CDR1 MDHEN, CDR2 SYDVKM. The CDR3 sequence is 16 residues long. The chain's CDR3 is CASSSLDRPVGTEAFF. DNA for the CDR3: TGTGCCAGCAGTTCCCTGGACAGGCCAGTGGGCACTGAAGCTTTCTTT.

This sequence joins TRBV6-2 or TRBV6-3 and TRBJ1-1; D not resolved. V was trimmed by 5 bases and J by 7 bases, leaving 8 bases between them. CDR1 is MNHEY, CDR2 SVGEGT, per germline. This CDR3 region has 11 residues. The DNA of the CDR3 is TGTGCCAGCAGTCGGACCTTTGAAGCTTTCTTT. It specifies CASSRTFEAFF.

The rearrangement joins TRBV27 to TRBJ1-2, with D perhaps matching TRBD1 (5 bases). The CDR3 consists of 15 residues. Germline CDR1 and CDR2: MNHEY and SMNVEV (reference sequence). V gave up 4 bases and J gave up 4 bases, with 16 bases separating them. CDR3 amino acids: CASSSPGPSGYGYTF. The DNA for the CDR3 is TGTGCCAGCAGTTCTCCAGGGCCCTCCGGCTATGGCTACACCTTC.

The gene calls are TRBV12-5 and TRBJ1-1, with D unclear. V was pared by 0 bases and J by 1 base, with 15 bases between. CDR3 length: 17 residues. In germline, CDR1 is LGHNT, CDR2 FRNRAP. This chain's CDR3 is CASGLVFGSPRNTEAFF. DNA for the CDR3: TGTGCTAGTGGTTTGGTATTTGGGTCCCCTCGGAACACTGAAGCTTTCTTT.

The rearrangement links TRBV7-2 to TRBJ1-1, with no clear D. The CDR3 sequence is 14 residues long. Germline V CDR1 and CDR2: SGHTA, FQGNSA. Trimming stripped 5 bases from V and 0 bases from J, with 10 bases between. CDR3 nucleotide sequence: TGTGCCAGCAGCCAACATGGGGTGAACACTGAAGCTTTCTTT. It encodes CASSQHGVNTEAFF.

The J gene is TRBJ2-3, the V gene TRBV19, with 8 bases identical to TRBD1. Trimming removed 8 bases from V and 0 bases from J; junction bases left unmatched: 10. This CDR3 has 16 amino acids. Germline loops: CDR1 LNHDA, CDR2 SQIVND (reference sequence). CDR3 region: CASRNRGLPSTDTQYF. The DNA for the CDR3 is TGTGCCAGTCGCAACAGGGGGTTGCCGAGCACAGATACGCAGTATTTT.

This rearrangement joins TRBV2 to TRBJ1-5, with TRBD1 matching over 9 bases. The CDR3 covers 14 residues. Germline V gene lookup returns CDR1 SNHLY and CDR2 FYNNEI. After removal of 6 bases from V and 5 bases from J, the junction contained 5 bases not matched to a gene. CDR3 region: CASSRTGVHQPQHF. The DNA for the CDR3 is TGTGCCAGCAGCCGGACAGGGGTGCATCAGCCCCAGCATTTT.

CDR3 DNA: TGTGCCAGCTCACCATTTAATGGTTACACTGAAGCTTTCTTT. Amino acids: CASSPFNGYTEAFF. The chain carries TRBV18 and TRBJ1-1; D unclear. From germline, CDR1 is KGHSH and CDR2 LQKENI. The CDR3 has 14 amino acids. V lost 2 bases to trimming and J lost 3 bases, with 10 bases between them.

The V and J genes are TRBV4-3 and TRBJ1-4; 7 positions match TRBD1. The CDR3 covers 15 residues. Trimming took 1 base from V and 8 from J; bases not matched to a gene: 7. Germline assignment: CDR1 LGHNA and CDR2 YSLEER. For the CDR3, the DNA is TGCGCCAGCAGCCAAGGTGATAGGGGGCGAGAAAAACTGTTTTTT. Its protein is CASSQGDRGREKLFF.

J is TRBJ1-4 and V is TRBV10-3, with 8 bases that match TRBD1. Per germline, CDR1 ENHRY and CDR2 SYGVKD. Unmatched junction bases numbered 3, after V lost 5 bases and J lost 7 bases. The CDR3 totals 13 residues. CDR3 sequence: CAISTGGSEKLFF. In DNA, the CDR3 is TGTGCCATCAGTACAGGGGGAAGTGAAAAACTGTTTTTT.

V is TRBV19 and J is TRBJ1-6, with D unclear. V lost 3 bases and J 0 bases, leaving 9 bases between the germline ends. The CDR3 has 16 amino acids. Germline CDR1 reads LNHDA; CDR2 reads SQIVND (reference sequence). The CDR3 sequence is CASSISRSSYNSPLHF. CDR3 bases: TGTGCCAGTAGTATTAGCAGAAGCTCCTATAATTCACCCCTCCACTTT. Full variable domain (rest looked up from reference TRBV19 and TRBJ1-6): DGGITQSPKYLFRKEGQNVTLSCEQNLNHDAMYWYRQDPGQGLRLIYYSQIVNDFQKGDIAEGYSVSREKKESFPLTVTSAQKNPTAFYLCASSISRSSYNSPLHFGNGTRLTVT.

The gene calls are TRBV7-2 and TRBJ1-2, with D unclear. CDR3 length: 14 residues. Germline values: CDR1 SGHTA, CDR2 FQGNSA. V lost 4 bases to trimming and J lost 8 bases, with 17 bases between them. The CDR3 protein is CASSSSSGVGGYTF. In DNA, the CDR3 is TGTGCCAGCAGCTCCAGTTCTGGGGTCGGGGGCTACACCTTC.

V and J are TRBV9 and TRBJ2-3, with 11 nucleotides matching TRBD2. V shed 4 bases, J shed 5 bases, and the junction held 6 bases outside the gene matches. The CDR3 contains 15 residues. Per germline, CDR1 SGDLS and CDR2 YYNGEE. This CDR3 reads CASSLGTSGGDTQYF. As DNA, the CDR3 is TGTGCCAGCAGCCTCGGGACTAGCGGAGGAGATACGCAGTATTTT.

The chain recombines TRBV6-5 with TRBJ1-6; 7 bases agree with TRBD1. The germline V gene has CDR1 MNHEY and CDR2 SVGAGI. After removal of 2 bases from V and 9 bases from J, the junction contained 1 base not matched to a gene. This CDR3 spans 13 amino acids. This CDR3 is CASSYGTASPLHF. The CDR3 DNA is TGTGCCAGCAGTTACGGGACAGCTTCACCCCTCCACTTT.

The J gene is TRBJ1-3, the V gene TRBV7-9; TRBD1 might be the D (5 bases). CDR1 is SEHNR and CDR2 is FQNEAQ in the germline V gene (reference sequence). Deletions cut 11 bases from V and 0 bases from J, with 8 bases between. The CDR3 is 12 residues long. The DNA of the CDR3 is TGTGCCGGCGACAGCTCTGGAAACACCATATATTTT. Translation gives CAGDSSGNTIYF. The complete variable domain, with remaining parts taken from reference TRBV7-9 and TRBJ1-3, reads DTGVSQNPRHKITKRGQNVTFRCDPISEHNRLYWYRQTLGQGPEFLTYFQNEAQLEKSRLLSDRFSAERPKGSFSTLEIQRTEQGDSAMYLCAGDSSGNTIYFGEGSWLTVV.

This rearrangement joins TRBV7-2 to TRBJ2-5; D unclear. The CDR3 has 16 amino acids. Germline-derived CDR1 and CDR2 are SGHTA and FQGNSA. Trimming took 5 bases from V and 0 from J, leaving 16 bases between them. The DNA of the CDR3 is TGTGCCAGCAGCCCCGCTATCCTAGTCCACCAAGAGACCCAGTACTTC. As protein: CASSPAILVHQETQYF. Drawing the rest from reference TRBV7-2 and TRBJ2-5, the complete variable domain is GAGVSQSPSNKVTEKGKDVELRCDPISGHTALYWYRQSLGQGLEFLIYFQGNSAPDKSGLPSDRFSAERTGGSVSTLTIQRTQQEDSAVYLCASSPAILVHQETQYFGPGTRLLVL.

This chain links TRBV5-1 with TRBJ1-6; 8 nucleotides match TRBD1. The ends lost 4 bases at V and 6 bases at J; junction bases unmatched: 12. Germline-derived CDR1 and CDR2 are SGHRS and YFSETQ. CDR3 length equals 17 residues. The CDR3 nucleotides are TGCGCCAGCAGCCAGGCGCCCGGACAGGGCGGTAATTCACCCCTCCACTTT. Encoded protein: CASSQAPGQGGNSPLHF.

This sequence joins TRBV4-3 and TRBJ1-2, with a tentative D call TRBD1 (5 bases). The CDR3 runs to 15 residues. V dropped 0 bases and J dropped 6 bases, with 14 bases sitting between them. Germline CDR1 is LGHNA and CDR2 is YSLEER. CDR3 nucleotide sequence: TGCGCCAGCAGCCAAGAAGGGTCAGGGTTAAATGGCTACACCTTC. Translated: CASSQEGSGLNGYTF.

The chain carries TRBV18 and TRBJ1-5; D gene uncertain. This CDR3 contains 12 residues. V lost 5 bases and J 1 base, leaving 3 bases between the germline ends. Germline V gene data show CDR1 as KGHSH and CDR2 as LQKENI. In DNA form, the CDR3 reads TGTGCCAGCTCAGCCAGCAATCAGCCCCAGCATTTT. It codes for CASSASNQPQHF.

The genes are TRBV6-2 or TRBV6-3 and TRBJ2-3, with 12 nucleotides matching TRBD2. J gave up 4 bases and V 5 bases, and 7 bases lay outside the gene matches. The CDR3 loop spans 16 amino acids. Germline assignment: CDR1 MNHEY and CDR2 SVGEGT. This CDR3 reads CASSRLAGAGADTQYF. The CDR3 nucleotides are TGTGCCAGCAGTCGACTAGCGGGGGCGGGGGCAGATACGCAGTATTTT.

The chain carries TRBV10-3 and TRBJ1-4; tentative D call: TRBD1 (6 bases). Germline loops: CDR1 ENHRY, CDR2 SYGVKD. The ends were cut back, 2 bases at V and 4 bases at J, with 17 bases in the middle. The CDR3 length is 17 residues. CDR3 amino acids: CAISETPTGVNNEKLFF. The CDR3 DNA reads as TGTGCCATCAGTGAGACGCCGACAGGAGTCAATAATGAAAAACTGTTTTTT.

V usage is TRBV7-9 and J usage is TRBJ2-7, with D hard to call. V shed 1 base and J shed 2 bases, with 3 bases lying between them. Germline values: CDR1 SEHNR, CDR2 FQNEAQ (reference sequence). The CDR3 is made up of 12 amino acids. The CDR3 DNA reads TGTGCCAGCAGCTTAGGCGCCTACGAGCAGTACTTC. As protein: CASSLGAYEQYF. The whole variable domain, remainder taken from reference TRBV7-9 and TRBJ2-7, is DTGVSQNPRHKITKRGQNVTFRCDPISEHNRLYWYRQTLGQGPEFLTYFQNEAQLEKSRLLSDRFSAERPKGSFSTLEIQRTEQGDSAMYLCASSLGAYEQYFGPGTRLTVT.

This chain connects TRBV15 to TRBJ1-2; the match to TRBD1 covers 7 bases. V trimming: 3 bases; J trimming: 5 bases; junction bases outside the gene matches: 3. Germline CDR1 and CDR2: LNHNV and YYDKDF (reference sequence). CDR3 length: 13 amino acids. The CDR3 is CATSSYRGYGYTF. The CDR3 DNA reads as TGTGCCACCAGCAGTTACAGGGGATATGGCTACACCTTC.

This chain uses TRBV5-5 with TRBJ2-3, with unresolved D. The V end was cut by 2 bases, the J end by 1 base, with 8 bases between. The germline CDR1 and CDR2 sequences are SGHKS and YYEKEE (reference sequence). The CDR3 runs 14 residues. The chain's CDR3 is CASSFNSRTDTQYF. CDR3 sequence (DNA): TGTGCCAGCAGCTTTAACAGCCGCACAGATACGCAGTATTTT.

The chain recombines TRBV19 with TRBJ1-4; 8 bases map to TRBD1. CDR3 length equals 16 residues. Germline CDR1 is LNHDA and CDR2 is SQIVND (reference sequence). Trimming at V came to 5 bases and at J to 7 bases, leaving 12 bases not matched to a gene. CDR3 sequence: CASSHRAGTGPEKLFF. The DNA of the CDR3 is TGTGCCAGTAGTCACCGGGCCGGGACAGGCCCTGAAAAACTGTTTTTT.

The V and J genes are TRBV2 and TRBJ2-1; TRBD2 might be the D (7 bases). This CDR3 region has 15 residues. The V and J ends lost 2 bases and 4 bases respectively, with 12 bases between them. The germline V gene has CDR1 SNHLY and CDR2 FYNNEI. CDR3 loop: CASSERGAGYNEQFF. CDR3 sequence (DNA): TGTGCCAGCAGTGAACGGGGGGCCGGTTACAATGAGCAGTTCTTC.

The CDR3 loop reads CASRSQGNYGYTF. CDR3 in DNA: TGTGCCAGCAGGAGTCAGGGGAACTATGGCTACACCTTC. The rearrangement joins TRBV27 to TRBJ1-2; possible D gene TRBD1, 6 bases. The CDR3 covers 13 residues. V lost 6 bases and J 2 bases, leaving 10 bases between the germline ends. In germline, CDR1 is MNHEY, CDR2 SMNVEV (reference sequence).

V usage is TRBV16 and J usage is TRBJ1-6; D is perhaps TRBD1 (5 bases). Germline V gives CDR1 KGHSY, CDR2 FQNENV. Between the trimmed V and J ends, which lost 4 bases and 7 bases, there was a span of 20 bases. There are 17 residues in the CDR3. In nucleotides, the CDR3 is TGTGCCAGCAGCCCATCCCCCGCGCAGGGCAACAATTCACCCCTCCACTTT. Amino acid sequence: CASSPSPAQGNNSPLHF.

V and J are TRBV2 and TRBJ1-3; 8 bases are shared with TRBD1. Per germline, CDR1 SNHLY and CDR2 FYNNEI. The V segment lost 3 bases and the J segment 3 bases; nucleotides outside the gene matches: 7. The CDR3 runs 16 residues. The CDR3 spells CASSDLRDRGGNTIYF. The DNA for the CDR3 is TGTGCCAGCAGTGATCTCCGAGACAGGGGTGGAAACACCATATATTTT.

The J gene is TRBJ1-6, the V gene TRBV20-1; D remains unclear. The CDR3 consists of 11 residues. V was pared by 6 bases and J by 14 bases, with 14 bases between. From germline, CDR1 is DFQATT and CDR2 SNEGSKA (reference sequence). The CDR3 DNA sequence: TGCAGTGCACATACGGGCCCGACCCTCCACTTT. This sequence encodes CSAHTGPTLHF.

CDR3 DNA: TGTGCCAGCAGAACGGCGGGGGAGCGGCAGCCCCAGCATTTT. Translated, it gives CASRTAGERQPQHF. This rearrangement joins TRBV6-5 to TRBJ1-5; weak D call: TRBD1 (5 bases). The CDR3 covers 14 residues. Trimming took off 6 bases at V and 7 bases at J, with 16 bases between the two ends. Germline V gives CDR1 MNHEY, CDR2 SVGAGI.

This chain joins TRBV6-6 and TRBJ1-5; 7 nucleotides align to TRBD1. V lost 5 bases, J lost 9 bases, and 10 bases stayed unmatched. The CDR3 length is 14 residues. Per the germline V gene, CDR1 is MNHNY and CDR2 is SVGAGI (reference sequence). The CDR3 nucleotides read TGTGCCAGCAGTCCATTCACAGGGGTCGTGCCCCAGCATTTT. Encoded protein: CASSPFTGVVPQHF.